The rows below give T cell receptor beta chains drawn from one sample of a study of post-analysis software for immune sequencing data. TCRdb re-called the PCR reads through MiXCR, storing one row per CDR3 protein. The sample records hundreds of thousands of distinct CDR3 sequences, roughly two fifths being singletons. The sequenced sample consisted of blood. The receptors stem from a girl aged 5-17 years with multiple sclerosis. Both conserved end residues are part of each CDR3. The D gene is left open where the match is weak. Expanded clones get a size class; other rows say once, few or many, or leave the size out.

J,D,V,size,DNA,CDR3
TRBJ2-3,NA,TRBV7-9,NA,TGTGCCAGACGCCTGGGGGATACGCAGTATTTT,CARRLGDTQYF
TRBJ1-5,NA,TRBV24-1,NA,TGTGCCACCAGTGATACCTCGACAGGACTTAATCAGCCCCAGCATTTT,CATSDTSTGLNQPQHF
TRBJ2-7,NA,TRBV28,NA,TGTGCCAGCAGTTTTAACCCTCAAGGCTCCACGAACCTCGACGAGCAGTACTTC,CASSFNPQGSTNLDEQYF
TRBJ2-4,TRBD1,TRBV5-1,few,TGCGCCAGCAGCCCGACAGGGGTAAAAAACATTCAGTACTTC,CASSPTGVKNIQYF
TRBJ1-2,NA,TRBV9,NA,TGTGCCAGCAGCCTCAGTACAGCGACAGGCCCCTATGGCTACACCTTC,CASSLSTATGPYGYTF
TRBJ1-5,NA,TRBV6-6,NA,TGTGCCAGCAGTCTGTATAACGGCAATCAGCCCCAGCATTTT,CASSLYNGNQPQHF
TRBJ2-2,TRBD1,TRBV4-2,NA,TGTGCCAGCAGCGAAGGGACAGACCGGTTTTTT,CASSEGTDRFF
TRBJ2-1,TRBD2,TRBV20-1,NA,TGCAGTGCTAGAGATTTGGGACTAGCGGGTAATGAGCAGTTCTTC,CSARDLGLAGNEQFF
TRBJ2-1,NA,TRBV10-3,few,TGTGCCATCAGCTCCGCGAACCAGGGAGAGCAGTTCTTC,CAISSANQGEQFF
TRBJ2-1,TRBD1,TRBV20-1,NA,TGCAGTGCGGACAGGGACCCTAACAATGAGCAGTTCTTC,CSADRDPNNEQFF
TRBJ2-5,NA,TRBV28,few,TGTGCCAGCAGAACGGGGCAGAGGGAGACCCAGTACTTC,CASRTGQRETQYF
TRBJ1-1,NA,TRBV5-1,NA,TGCGCCAGCAGCTTAACAGCAATGAACACTGAAGCTTTCTTT,CASSLTAMNTEAFF
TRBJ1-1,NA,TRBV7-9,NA,TGTGCCAGCAGCCCCTTGGGAGCGAACACTGAAGCTTTCTTT,CASSPLGANTEAFF
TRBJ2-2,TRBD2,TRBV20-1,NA,TGCAGTGCTCTAGCGGGAGGGTCCACCGGGGAGCTGTTTTTT,CSALAGGSTGELFF
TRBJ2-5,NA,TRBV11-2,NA,TGTGCCAGCAGCCCCCCCCTAGCGACGTTGGCAGAGACCCAGTACTTC,CASSPPLATLAETQYF
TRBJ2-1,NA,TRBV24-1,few,TGTGCCACCAGTGACGCCGACAGTAGCTCCTACAATGAGCAGTTCTTC,CATSDADSSSYNEQFF
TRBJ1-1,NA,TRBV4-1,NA,TGCGCCAGCAGCCAGAAGGAGGAAGGGATTGAGGCTGAAGCTTTCTTT,CASSQKEEGIEAEAFF
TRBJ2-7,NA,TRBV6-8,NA,TGTGCCAGCAGTACCAACAGGAGCACCACCTACGAGCAGTACTTC,CASSTNRSTTYEQYF
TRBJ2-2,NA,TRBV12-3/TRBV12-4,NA,TGTGCCAGCACGCCCTCTTGGACAGCTACCGGGGAGCTGTTTTTT,CASTPSWTATGELFF
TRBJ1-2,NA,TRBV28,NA,TGTGCCTCGCGTCCGGTCAACTATGGCTACACCTTC,CASRPVNYGYTF
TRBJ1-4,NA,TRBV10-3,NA,TGTGCCATCAGTGATCAAACAACTAATGAAAAACTGTTTTTT,CAISDQTTNEKLFF
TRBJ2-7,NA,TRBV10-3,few,TGTGCCATCAGTACCGCCGGGACCTCAAGGTCCTACGAGCAGTACTTC,CAISTAGTSRSYEQYF
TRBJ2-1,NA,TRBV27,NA,TGTGCCAGCAGTTGGCGATCGACCACCAGGGAGCAGTTCTTC,CASSWRSTTREQFF
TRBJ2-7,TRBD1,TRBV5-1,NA,TGCGCCAGCAGCTACCGACAGGGGGAATACGAGCAGTACTTC,CASSYRQGEYEQYF
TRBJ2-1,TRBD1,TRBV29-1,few,TGCAGCGTGCGGGGACAGGACGACTCCTACAATGAGCAGTTCTTC,CSVRGQDDSYNEQFF
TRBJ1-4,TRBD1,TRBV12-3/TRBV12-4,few,TGTGCCAGCAGTTTATGGAGGACAGGGGGAGAAAAACTGTTTTTT,CASSLWRTGGEKLFF
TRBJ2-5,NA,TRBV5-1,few,TGCGCCAGCAGCCCGCGACAGGCGAGGGAGACCCAGTACTTC,CASSPRQARETQYF
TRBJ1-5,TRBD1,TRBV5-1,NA,TGCGCCAGCAGCGCGGGGACAGGGGATATGCCCCAGCATTTT,CASSAGTGDMPQHF
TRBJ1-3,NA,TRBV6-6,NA,TGTGCCAGCAGTTCAACGGCCTTACAACGCTCTGGAAACACCATATATTTT,CASSSTALQRSGNTIYF
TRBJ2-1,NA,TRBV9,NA,TGTGCCAGCAGCGCCGGTCGGGAAAGAACTTACAATGAGCAGTTCTTC,CASSAGRERTYNEQFF
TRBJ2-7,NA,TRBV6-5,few,TGTGCCAGCAGTTCTATCCTGACAGTCGGCGAGCAGTACTTC,CASSSILTVGEQYF
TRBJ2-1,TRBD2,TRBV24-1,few,TGTGCCACCAGTGATCGGACTAGCGGAGGGGGTTACAATGAGCAGTTCTTC,CATSDRTSGGGYNEQFF
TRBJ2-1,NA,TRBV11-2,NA,TGTGCCAGCAGCTTAGATGTCAACCCGAGCTCCTACAATGAGCAGTTCTTC,CASSLDVNPSSYNEQFF
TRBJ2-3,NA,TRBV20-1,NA,TGCAGTGCGCTGCCTAGCACAGATACGCAGTATTTT,CSALPSTDTQYF
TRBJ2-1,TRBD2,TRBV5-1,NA,TGCGCCAGCAGCTTGTATGGACTAGCGGGAGCAAATGAGCAGGTCTTC,CASSLYGLAGANEQVF